This TCR beta chain came from a study of T cell repertoires in cytomegalovirus infection (dated by TCRdb to about 2019). For the study in its entirety: Recently identified HLA-C-restricted CMV epitopes, whose presentation resists viral immunomodulation, were targeted by peptide stimulations together with well-studied HLA-B-restricted epitopes. Donor HLA type was relevant to the analysis, because carriage of CMV infection together with the matching HLA type was indicated by public TCR beta signatures. Overall study results and their limits: In both this cohort and an independent cohort of under 450 donors, the cumulative frequency of public TCR beta family members distinguished carriers of CMV infection plus the relevant HLA type. The ex vivo response was dominated by HLA-C-restricted CMV-specific TCR beta clonotypes, and the single most frequent clonotype in two of eight donors was supplied by these HLA-C-restricted clonotypes.

A remark on this clonotype: Its antigen is not yet known. No quality values exist for individual bases; no much larger clone is one base distant.

The instrument was an Illumina HiSeq 1500. Clones were called with MiXCR by TCRdb after fastp trimmed the public reads at Q25, and only in-frame beta chains were retained. Every CDR3 protein is listed once, alongside the most common genes and DNA of its rows. Counted in this sample were roughly 920,000 distinct CDR3 sequences; roughly 30% of them appeared once. The ten largest clones add up to around an eighth of the sample. Taken with the paper, the label for treatment or condition translates to: in vitro stimulation with specific CMV peptide epitopes to enrich CMV-specific T cells. The receptor's source is a human donor in good health (CMV status not recorded). Some clones in this sample may be carry-over from other donors' samples. This specimen consisted of cultured CD8+ T cells from PBMCs, obtained from culture after CMV antigen stimulation.

The DNA reads TGTGCCAGCAGCTTCCAGGGAATCTTGTCCTACAATGAGCAGTTCTTC. The translation is CASSFQGILSYNEQFF. The sequence links TRBV11-2 to TRBJ2-1, with a weak D call of TRBD1 (5 bases match). The germline V gene provides CDR1 SGHAT and CDR2 FQNNGV. The CDR3 covers 16 residues, taking in both the cysteine and the phenylalanine. The entry retains the CDR3 DNA only, 48 bases that are in frame from base 1. The junction shows trimming of 3 bases on V and 1 base on J, plus 13 bases between the germline ends.